These T cell receptor beta chains were read from a single sample in a study of blood T cells in healthy people across ages. TCRdb reanalysed the 5' RACE reads using MiXCR and keeps one entry per CDR3 protein. The sample includes about 1.4 million distinct CDR3 sequences, around 59% of them seen just once. The source material was blood. The receptor source for this set is a man between 18 and 35 years old in good health. The CDR3 runs from the conserved cysteine through the conserved F or W. The D gene is left open where the match is weak. Only part of the rows carry a size: once, few, many, or a class if the clone is expanded.

. TRBJ2-1 . TRBV6-6 CASSPSLEQFF TGTGCCAGCAGTCCTAGCCTTGAGCAGTTCTTC
once TRBJ2-1 TRBD2 TRBV7-6 CASSLTSGRPIYNEQFF TGTGCCAGCAGCCTGACTAGCGGGAGGCCAATTTACAATGAGCAGTTCTTC
. TRBJ1-4 TRBD1 TRBV6-5 CASSQDREGKLFF TGTGCCAGCAGTCAGGACAGGGAAGGAAAACTGTTTTTT
. TRBJ2-5 . TRBV11-2 CASSNYERYF TGTGCCAGCAGCAACTACGAGCGGTACTTC
. TRBJ2-7 . TRBV28 CASSSRQPQGYEQYF TGTGCCAGCAGCTCCCGGCAACCACAGGGCTACGAGCAGTACTTC
. TRBJ2-7 . TRBV21-1 CASSKGPKDATDKGQYF TGTGCCAGCAGCAAAGGACCCAAAGACGCTACAGATAAGGGGCAGTACTTC
. TRBJ2-3 . TRBV6-6 CASSAGSSTDTQYF TGTGCCAGCAGCGCAGGGTCAAGCACAGATACGCAGTATTTT
. TRBJ2-7 . TRBV15 CATTNTGFSYEQYF TGTGCCACCACCAACACGGGGTTTTCCTACGAGCAGTACTTC
few TRBJ2-7 . TRBV15 CAVGGASYEQYF TGTGCCGTCGGAGGGGCCTCCTACGAGCAGTACTTC
few TRBJ1-2 . TRBV4-1 CASSQVPLSYGYTF TGCGCCAGCAGCCAAGTCCCGCTGTCCTATGGCTACACCTTC
few TRBJ2-4 . TRBV2 CASSNLASEVKNIQYF TGTGCCAGCAGTAACCTGGCGTCGGAGGTCAAAAACATTCAGTACTTC
. TRBJ2-5 TRBD2 TRBV7-2 CASSQTSGGYETQYF TGTGCCAGCAGCCAAACTAGCGGGGGATACGAGACCCAGTACTTC
few TRBJ1-2 TRBD1 TRBV4-1 CASSQVTGDGYTF TGCGCCAGCAGCCAAGTAACAGGGGATGGCTACACCTTC
. TRBJ2-5 . TRBV7-8 CASSPPGHPYQETQYF TGTGCCAGCAGCCCACCGGGACACCCTTACCAAGAGACCCAGTACTTC
. TRBJ2-7 . TRBV12-3/TRBV12-4 CAGSYGRGYEQYF TGTGCCGGCAGTTATGGGAGGGGGTACGAGCAGTACTTC
few TRBJ2-1 . TRBV4-3 CASSQELYNEQFF TGCGCCAGCAGCCAAGAGCTATACAATGAGCAGTTCTTC
many TRBJ2-5 . TRBV20-1 CSARDDNQETQYF TGCAGTGCTAGAGATGACAACCAAGAGACCCAGTACTTC
. TRBJ1-1 TRBD1 TRBV14 CASSQVQGAQAFF TGTGCCAGCAGCCAAGTACAGGGGGCGCAAGCTTTCTTT
. TRBJ2-1 . TRBV4-1 CASSIPGRSYNEQFF TGCGCCAGCAGTATTCCGGGACGGTCGTACAATGAGCAGTTCTTC
. TRBJ1-1 TRBD1 TRBV7-9 CASSVRDRYEAFF TGTGCCAGCAGCGTACGGGACAGATATGAAGCTTTCTTT
few TRBJ2-1 . TRBV7-9 CAGLGLASGPIKQEFF TGTGCCGGCCTTGGCCTCGCCAGCGGCCCCATCAAACAGGAGTTCTTC
. TRBJ1-6 . TRBV7-9 CASSPAWNSPLHF TGTGCCAGCAGCCCCGCTTGGAATTCACCCCTCCACTTT
. TRBJ1-6 TRBD1 TRBV2 CATQQQGARNSPLHF TGTGCCACTCAACAACAGGGGGCGCGGAATTCACCCCTCCACTTT
few TRBJ2-1 . TRBV27 CASSELGLGEQFF TGTGCCAGCAGCGAACTAGGTTTAGGGGAGCAGTTCTTC
. TRBJ1-2 . TRBV29-1 CSVAAPGADGYTF TGCAGCGTAGCTGCTCCAGGAGCCGATGGCTACACCTTC
. TRBJ2-3 . TRBV6-5 CASSYSWAADTDTQYF TGTGCCAGCAGTTACTCCTGGGCGGCTGACACAGATACGCAGTATTTT
once TRBJ2-5 TRBD1 TRBV7-6 CASSQTPTGGETQYF TGTGCCAGCAGCCAAACTCCCACAGGGGGAGAGACCCAGTACTTC
few TRBJ2-5 . TRBV7-2 CASSGQMRQETQYF TGTGCCAGCAGTGGACAGATGAGACAAGAGACCCAGTACTTC
few TRBJ1-4 . TRBV27 CASSPRGLNEKLFF TGTGCCAGCAGTCCCCGCGGACTTAATGAAAAACTGTTTTTT
. TRBJ2-7 . TRBV5-1 CASSVSTGSYEQYF TGCGCCAGCAGCGTCTCAACGGGCTCCTACGAGCAGTACTTC
. TRBJ1-3 . TRBV29-1 CSVGGGVGNTIYF TGCAGCGTTGGAGGGGGGGTCGGAAACACCATATATTTT
few TRBJ1-4 . TRBV28 CASSSPGTGPEKLFF TGTGCCAGCAGTTCCCCGGGGACCGGACCCGAAAAACTGTTTTTT
few TRBJ2-1 TRBD2 TRBV4-1 CASSHIGGGLAGGSSYNEQFF TGCGCCAGCAGCCATATTGGGGGAGGACTAGCGGGAGGTAGCTCCTACAATGAGCAGTTCTTC
. TRBJ1-5 . TRBV20-1 CSAKMGYSNQPQHF TGCAGTGCTAAGATGGGATATAGCAATCAGCCCCAGCATTTT